The T cell receptor beta chain described here comes from a study of post-analysis software for immune sequencing data. The study's findings and limits: Pronounced co-clustering by F measure was evident among identically batched samples. Controls significantly exceeded multiple sclerosis patients in normalized Chao1 diversity. Patients carried four or five TRBV segments more frequently than controls did, and TRBV5-6, TRBV5-1 and TRBV20-1 were among them.

About this clonotype: Antigen: not known.

Unique molecular identifiers were built into the TCR beta cDNA libraries. The T cell input of about 0.85 to 10 million gave around 450,000 cDNA molecules. TCRdb re-called the PCR reads through MiXCR, storing one row per CDR3 protein. The profile shows around 770,000 distinct CDR3 sequences, about 45% of them singletons. V lost 4 bases, J lost 5 bases, and 20 bases lay in between. CDR3 length equals 16 residues. The germline V gene encodes CDR1 LNHDA and CDR2 SQIVND (reference sequence). V usage is TRBV19 and J usage is TRBJ1-1; TRBD1 might be the D (6 bases). Sequencing used blood. The sequence derives from a girl aged 5-17 years with multiple sclerosis. The CDR3 DNA sequence: TGTGCCAGTAGTACCTTACGTCTACTTCAGGGGACTGAAGCTTTCTTT. This gives the protein CASSTLRLLQGTEAFF.